The sequence of this T cell receptor (beta chain) was determined in a study of blood T cell repertoires in COVID-19. Here immunoSEQ multiplex PCR was the method, and the copy in TCRdb shows in-frame clones only, minus some. The table shows over 250,000 clones, with approximately 83% occurring only once. V was pared by 8 bases and J by 2 bases, with 8 bases of the junction left unmatched. CDR3 length equals 15 residues. Germline V lookup: CDR1 MGHDK, CDR2 SYGVNS. The sample taken for sequencing was peripheral blood. This TCR was recovered from a woman aged 70-85 years with acute or convalescent COVID-19. The chain employs TRBV25-1 and TRBJ2-3; 9 bases agree with TRBD2. The CDR3 bases are TGTGCCAGCGGTAAGCGGGGGGCCTTCACAGATACGCAGTATTTT. Amino acids: CASGKRGAFTDTQYF.